This T cell receptor beta chain was captured in a study of OX40 agonist ivuxolimab in advanced cancers. Germline V gene sequence: CDR1 KGHSH, CDR2 LQKENI. The length of the CDR3 is 13 residues. V lost 3 bases to trimming and J lost 7 bases, with 7 bases between them. The repertoire was sequenced with immunoSEQ multiplex PCR; TCRdb's copy has only in-frame clones and lacks some. The sample consists of 30,000 to 45,000 clones, around 87% of them appearing once. Sequencing was performed on CD4+ or CD8+ T cells sorted from blood, taken in a trial of the OX40 agonist ivuxolimab. This chain connects TRBV18 to TRBJ1-6; D unresolved. This receptor was identified in an adult with an advanced solid tumor such as melanoma, head and neck, liver or kidney cancer. CDR3 protein: CASSPGENSPLHF. For the CDR3, the DNA is TGTGCCAGCTCACCTGGGGAAAATTCACCCCTCCACTTT.